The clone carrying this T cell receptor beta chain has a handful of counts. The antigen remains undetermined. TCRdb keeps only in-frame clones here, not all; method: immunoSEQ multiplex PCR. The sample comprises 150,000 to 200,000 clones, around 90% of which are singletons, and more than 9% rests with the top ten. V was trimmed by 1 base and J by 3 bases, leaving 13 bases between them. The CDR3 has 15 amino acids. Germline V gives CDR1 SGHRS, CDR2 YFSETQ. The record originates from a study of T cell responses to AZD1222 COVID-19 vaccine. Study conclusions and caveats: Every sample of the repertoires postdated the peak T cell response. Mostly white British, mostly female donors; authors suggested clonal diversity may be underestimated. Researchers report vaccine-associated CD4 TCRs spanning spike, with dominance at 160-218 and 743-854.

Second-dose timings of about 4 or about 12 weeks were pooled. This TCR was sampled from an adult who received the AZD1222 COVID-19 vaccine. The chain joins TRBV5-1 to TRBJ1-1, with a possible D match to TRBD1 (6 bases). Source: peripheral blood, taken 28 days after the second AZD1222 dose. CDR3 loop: CASSLSSRGDTEAFF. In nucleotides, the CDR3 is TGCGCCAGCAGCTTGTCGTCAAGGGGGGACACTGAAGCTTTCTTT.